This TCR beta chain appears in the sequencing data of a study of blood T cells in healthy people across ages. The study, taken as a whole, reports: Roughly linear declines in TCR beta diversity per million T cells occurred with age. Versus aged donors, long-lived donors had higher diversity and more naive CD4+ cells. Possibly, changes in expanded clonotypes were confounded because donor CMV status was unknown.

For the second PCR, which ran for 7 to 11 cycles, a sample-barcoded 5' primer and a J-beta primer mix were used. Every cDNA molecule carried a tag from a template-switch adaptor bearing 12 random nucleotides. One entry per CDR3 protein, called by TCRdb with MiXCR from the 5' RACE reads. The sample has hundreds of thousands of distinct CDR3 sequences; more than 55% are singletons. Trimming left V 2 bases short and J 0 bases short, with 14 bases between. This CDR3 is built from 16 residues. The germline gives CDR1 SGHVS, CDR2 FNYEAQ. This clonotype was detected a few times. The antigen is undetermined. The sample was blood. The V call is TRBV7-6, the J call TRBJ2-7, with D possibly being TRBD1 or TRBD2 (5 bases each). The sequence was collected from a man aged 35-49 years in good health. CDR3 residues: CASSLTPGTDSYEQYF. The CDR3, as DNA: TGTGCCAGCAGCTTAACTCCCGGGACCGACTCCTACGAGCAGTACTTC.